This T cell receptor (beta chain) was sequenced for a study of identical twins. A template switching step contributed a universal primer site, while unique molecular identifiers were present in the cDNA. One entry per CDR3 protein results from TCRdb running MiXCR on the 5' RACE reads. The sample lists about 920,000 distinct CDR3 sequences, 9% to 15% seen once, with about 1.5% in the top ten. Study-level findings and limits: Cross-sectional statistics, not tracking of the same donors, supported the conclusions. Out-of-frame alpha sequences common to twins exhibited an excess of low generation probability.

The CDR3 runs to 13 residues. Germline-derived CDR1 and CDR2 are MDHEN and SYDVKM. With V trimmed by 10 bases and J by 0 bases, 4 bases remained unmatched. This clonotype appeared a few times. No antigen is known for it. Healthy Caucasians supplied all donations. The data were also submitted as part of a second study, on yellow fever vaccine responses in identical twins.

The TCR was taken from a woman aged 18-29 years in good health. The chain employs TRBV28 and TRBJ2-3; 7 bases agree with TRBD2. Material: PBMCs. This CDR3 is CAITSDSTDTQYF. CDR3 nucleotide sequence: TGTGCCATCACTAGCGATAGCACAGATACGCAGTATTTT.